The 9 T cell receptor beta chains in this list originate from one sample, sequenced in a study of blood T cells in healthy people across ages. A second PCR, run for roughly 7 to 12 cycles, used a sample-barcoded 5' primer plus a J-beta primer mix. Each CDR3 protein is one row after TCRdb ran MiXCR on the 5' RACE reads. Of about 1 million distinct CDR3 sequences listed, around 43% are singletons. Sequencing was carried out using blood. The source of these receptors is a woman in her sixties in good health.

The chain couples TRBV27 to TRBJ2-5; unclear D gene. The V gene lost 2 bases and the J gene lost 5 bases, with 9 bases spanning the gap. This CDR3 is 13 amino acids long. Germline assignment: CDR1 MNHEY and CDR2 SMNVEV (reference sequence). The CDR3 DNA is TGTGCCAGCAGTTTAAGGGTCTTGGAGACCCAGTACTTC. It specifies CASSLRVLETQYF.

The rearrangement links TRBV20-1 to TRBJ2-2, with D possibly being TRBD2 (6 bases). Deletions cut 6 bases from V and 3 bases from J, with 8 bases between. The CDR3 length is 12 residues. Germline loops: CDR1 DFQATT, CDR2 SNEGSKA (reference sequence). The CDR3 reads CSAGGHTGELFF. The CDR3 DNA reads TGCAGTGCGGGAGGACACACCGGGGAGCTGTTTTTT.

The chain is built from TRBV5-1 and TRBJ2-3; 13 nucleotides match TRBD2. Germline values: CDR1 SGHRS, CDR2 YFSETQ. The V gene end was trimmed by 4 bases and the J gene end by 2 bases; junction bases not matched to a gene: 10. The length of the CDR3 is 18 residues. The CDR3 spells CASSARGGLAGITDTQYF. The CDR3 nucleotides are TGCGCCAGCAGCGCCCGTGGGGGACTAGCGGGGATCACAGATACGCAGTATTTT.

This clonotype was found a few times. The CDR3 is CASSQGYRSAGGHEDTQYF. CDR3 nucleotides: TGTGCCAGCAGCCAAGGGTATCGTTCTGCGGGAGGGCATGAAGATACGCAGTATTTT. V gene TRBV3-1 combines with J gene TRBJ2-3, with 9 bases lining up with TRBD2. This CDR3 is built from 19 residues. Germline V CDR1 and CDR2: LGHDT, YNNKEL (reference sequence). The V gene end was trimmed by 1 base and the J gene end by 5 bases; junction bases not matched to a gene: 16.

V is TRBV7-6 and J is TRBJ2-3, with 11 positions matching TRBD2. The germline V gene has CDR1 SGHVS and CDR2 FNYEAQ. Trimming at V came to 5 bases and at J to 2 bases, leaving 9 bases not matched to a gene. CDR3 length: 17 amino acids. CDR3 in DNA: TGTGCCAGCAGCCTACTGACTAGCGGGGCCAACACAGATACGCAGTATTTT. Its protein is CASSLLTSGANTDTQYF.

The chain combines TRBV5-1 with TRBJ1-5, with 8 bases fitting TRBD1. The germline gives CDR1 SGHRS, CDR2 YFSETQ. CDR3 length equals 14 residues. The V segment lost 4 bases and the J segment 3 bases; nucleotides outside the gene matches: 3. The CDR3 is CASSPGQANQPQHF. CDR3 DNA sequence: TGCGCCAGCAGCCCGGGACAGGCCAATCAGCCCCAGCATTTT.

The genes are TRBV9 and TRBJ2-7; 9 bases line up with TRBD1. The CDR3 totals 17 residues. CDR1 and CDR2 from the germline V gene are SGDLS and YYNGEE. V lost 0 bases and J lost 5; bases outside the gene matches: 12. CDR3 in amino acids: CASSVEGSPGTGNEQYF. The CDR3 region has the DNA TGTGCCAGCAGCGTAGAAGGATCTCCCGGGACAGGGAACGAGCAGTACTTC. The entire variable domain, with the rest obtained from reference TRBV9 and TRBJ2-7, is as follows: DSGVTQTPKHLITATGQRVTLRCSPRSGDLSVYWYQQSLDQGLQFLIQYYNGEERAKGNILERFSAQQFPDLHSELNLSSLELGDSALYFCASSVEGSPGTGNEQYFGPGTRLTVT.

The chain recombines TRBV6-6 with TRBJ2-1; 8 bases agree with TRBD2. Trimming at V came to 4 bases and at J to 10 bases, leaving 12 bases not matched to a gene. The CDR3 covers 15 residues. Germline V CDR1 and CDR2: MNHNY, SVGAGI (reference sequence). The CDR3 nucleotides are TGTGCCAGCAGTTCCCAGGGACTAGAGTGGGGGGAGCAGTTCTTC. The encoded protein is CASSSQGLEWGEQFF.

DNA of the CDR3: TGCAGTGCACCGGGACTAGCATACTCTGGGGCCAACGTCCTGACTTTC. The encoded protein is CSAPGLAYSGANVLTF. V is TRBV20-1 and J is TRBJ2-6, with 9 bases fitting TRBD2. The CDR3 spans 16 residues. Trimming at V came to 6 bases and at J to 0 bases, leaving 6 bases not matched to a gene. Germline assignment: CDR1 DFQATT and CDR2 SNEGSKA (reference sequence).